This TCR beta chain was retrieved from a study of T cell repertoires in cytomegalovirus infection. Study-wide background: Public TCR beta signatures indicated both CMV infection and matching HLA type.

The CDR3 loop spans 15 amino acids. Germline V CDR1 and CDR2: MNHEY, SMNVEV (reference sequence). The V end lost 6 bases, the J end lost 3 bases, and 18 bases lay between the germline ends. Study-level points and caveats: Within the response measured ex vivo, HLA-C-restricted CMV-specific TCR beta clonotypes were dominant. CMV carriers with the relevant HLA were identified by cumulative public TCR beta family frequency.

TCRdb passed the reads through MiXCR, listing each CDR3 protein once. The sample has hundreds of thousands of distinct CDR3 sequences, approximately 10% seen once. In its sample, this clonotype was seen many times. Its specificity is not known. The chain couples TRBV27 to TRBJ2-7, with a possible D match to TRBD1 (5 bases). Sequencing used PBMCs. The receptor was isolated from a human donor in good health (CMV status not recorded). Some clones in this sample may be carry-over from other donors' samples. In DNA, the CDR3 is TGTGCCAGCAGCTTACCTAGACCCAGGGTCTACGAGCAGTACTTC. This gives the protein CASSLPRPRVYEQYF.